What follows are 11 T cell receptor beta chains derived from one specimen sequenced in a study of cytomegalovirus exposure and HLA in healthy donors. Primers: 60 Vbeta forward and 13 Jbeta reverse. Profiling relied on immunoSEQ multiplex PCR, and the TCRdb table lists in-frame clones only, not all of them. The sample yields about 190,000 clones, 60% to 85% seen once. The sequencing sample was made of PBMCs. These receptors originate from a woman in her late teens or twenties in good health and CMV-seronegative.

The rearrangement joins TRBV5-1 to TRBJ2-7; D possibly corresponds to TRBD1 (6 bases). CDR1 is SGHRS and CDR2 is YFSETQ in the germline V gene. The V end lost 4 bases, the J end lost 2 bases, and 13 bases lay between the germline ends. CDR3 size: 14 residues. CDR3 nucleotides: TGCGCCAGCAGCCATAGGGACAATCCCTACGAGCAGTACTTC. Translated, it gives CASSHRDNPYEQYF. Full variable domain (outside the CDR3, taken from reference TRBV5-1 and TRBJ2-7): KAGVTQTPRYLIKTRGQQVTLSCSPISGHRSVSWYQQTPGQGLQFLFEYFSETQRNKGNFPGRFSGRQFSNSRSEMNVSTLELGDSALYLCASSHRDNPYEQYFGPGTRLTVT.

The chain couples TRBV10-3 to TRBJ1-5; TRBD1 might be the D (5 bases). Between the trimmed V and J ends, which lost 0 bases and 5 bases, there was a span of 17 bases. From germline, CDR1 is ENHRY and CDR2 SYGVKD. CDR3 size: 17 residues. The DNA for the CDR3 is TGTGCCATCAGTGAGTCGTACCATACCCCCAGGGATCAGCCCCAGCATTTT. It is translated as CAISESYHTPRDQPQHF.

This chain connects TRBV19 to TRBJ2-1; D is perhaps TRBD2 (5 bases). The germline CDR1 and CDR2 sequences are LNHDA and SQIVND (reference sequence). Trimming removed 1 base at V and 4 bases at J, with 14 bases between. CDR3 size: 16 residues. CDR3 sequence: CASSIAGFGNYNEQFF. For the CDR3, the DNA is TGTGCCAGTAGTATAGCGGGTTTCGGGAATTACAATGAGCAGTTCTTC.

The table lists this clone with a few counts. This rearrangement joins TRBV7-9 to TRBJ1-1; no clear D gene. CDR1 is SEHNR, CDR2 FQNEAQ, per germline (reference sequence). The CDR3 length is 15 residues. Trimming shortened V by 2 bases and J by 5 bases, and 15 bases separated the two germline ends. CDR3 DNA: TGTGCCAGCAGCTTAAGTACGTCGGGGAGGACTGAAGCTTTCTTT. Encoded protein: CASSLSTSGRTEAFF.

As to this clone: One end of the junction varies from germline; a read error may be responsible. The chain links TRBV5-6 to TRBJ2-7, with 8 positions matching TRBD1. The germline gives CDR1 SGHDT, CDR2 YYEEEE. CDR3 length equals 12 residues. The CDR3 loop reads CASSSPGGGTSF. In DNA, the CDR3 is TGTGCCAGCAGCTCCCCAGGGGGCGGGACCAGTTTC.

The chain recombines TRBV7-2 with TRBJ1-4; D not certain. This CDR3 region has 14 residues. Trimming stripped 5 bases from V and 3 bases from J, with 10 bases between. Per germline, CDR1 SGHTA and CDR2 FQGNSA. The CDR3 reads CASSPGGANEKLFF. CDR3 DNA: TGTGCCAGCAGCCCCGGCGGCGCTAATGAAAAACTGTTTTTT.

The genes are TRBV19 and TRBJ1-5, with D perhaps TRBD1 (5 bases). V was cut by 10 bases and J by 4 bases, with 17 bases left in between. This CDR3 is 14 amino acids long. Germline V gene sequence: CDR1 LNHDA, CDR2 SQIVND (reference sequence). CDR3 bases: TGTGCCACCGGGAGCGGGGGTCAAAATCAGCCCCAGCATTTT. This encodes CATGSGGQNQPQHF.

This clone was counted between two and nine times. The CDR3 loop is CASSLDRNEQYF. The CDR3 nucleotides are TGTGCCAGCAGCTTAGATCGTAACGAGCAGTACTTC. The J gene is TRBJ2-7, the V gene TRBV11-3; D uncertain. The CDR3 contains 12 residues. V was clipped by 0 bases and J by 5 bases, with 5 bases between them. Germline CDR1 SGHNT, CDR2 YENEEA. Together with reference TRBV11-3 and TRBJ2-7, the CDR3 gives the full variable domain: EAGVVQSPRYKIIEKKQPVAFWCNPISGHNTLYWYLQNLGQGPELLIRYENEEAVDDSQLPKDRFSAERLKGVDSTLKIQPAELGDSAVYLCASSLDRNEQYFGPGTRLTVT.

The chain employs TRBV6-5 and TRBJ1-1; D not resolved. In germline, CDR1 is MNHEY, CDR2 SVGAGI. The CDR3 consists of 14 residues. Deletions cut 2 bases from V and 3 bases from J, with 10 bases between. The CDR3 DNA is TGTGCCAGCAGTTACGGTGGCTTTCACACTGAAGCTTTCTTT. Translating gives CASSYGGFHTEAFF.

The rearrangement joins TRBV6-5 to TRBJ2-7; D gene unclear. V gave up 0 bases and J gave up 4 bases, with 13 bases separating them. The CDR3 has 15 amino acids. Germline CDR1 MNHEY, CDR2 SVGAGI. CDR3 DNA: TGTGCCAGCAGTTACTCGATTGTGAGAGAATACGAGCAGTACTTC. Amino acids: CASSYSIVREYEQYF.

The gene calls are TRBV19 and TRBJ1-1; D ambiguous. Looked up from germline, CDR1 is LNHDA and CDR2 is SQIVND (reference sequence). The CDR3 totals 13 residues. V was clipped by 4 bases and J by 5 bases, with 11 bases between them. CDR3 residues: CASSTSPQTEAFF. The CDR3 region has the DNA TGTGCCAGTAGTACCTCTCCGCAGACTGAAGCTTTCTTT. Full variable domain (remainder filled in from reference TRBV19 and TRBJ1-1): DGGITQSPKYLFRKEGQNVTLSCEQNLNHDAMYWYRQDPGQGLRLIYYSQIVNDFQKGDIAEGYSVSREKKESFPLTVTSAQKNPTAFYLCASSTSPQTEAFFGQGTRLTVV.